A single T cell receptor beta chain is shown here with its context. The source of the sample is a study of blood T cell repertoires in COVID-19. Study details: COVID-19 samples, acute and convalescent, were from the United States, Italy and Spain.

Per the original data handling: How many nucleated cells were present was estimated from reference gene primer amplification. Clones were sequenced by immunoSEQ multiplex PCR, and TCRdb holds only the in-frame ones, with some missing. That table is the source of V, J and clone size, and D and trimming were worked out from the DNA. Seen here are 110,000 or so clones, 84% observed once, and the top ten hold about 8.5%. This CDR3 contains 12 residues. Trimming left V 1 base short and J 8 bases short, with 8 bases between. J is TRBJ1-2 and V is TRBV12-3 or TRBV12-4; D is undetermined. This TCR derives from a woman between 40 and 55 years old with acute or convalescent COVID-19. The sequenced sample consisted of peripheral blood. The CDR3 protein is CASSLGPRGYTF. CDR3 bases: TGTGCCAGCAGTTTAGGGCCGCGGGGCTACACCTTC.